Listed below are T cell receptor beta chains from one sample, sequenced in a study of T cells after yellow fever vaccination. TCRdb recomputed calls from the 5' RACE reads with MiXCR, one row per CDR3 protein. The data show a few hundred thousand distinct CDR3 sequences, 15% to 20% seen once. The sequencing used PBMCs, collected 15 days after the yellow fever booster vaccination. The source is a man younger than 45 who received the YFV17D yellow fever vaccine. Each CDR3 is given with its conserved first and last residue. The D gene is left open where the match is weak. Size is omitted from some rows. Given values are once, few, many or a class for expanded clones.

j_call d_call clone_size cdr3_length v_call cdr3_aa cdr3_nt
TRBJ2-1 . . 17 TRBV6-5 CASSYRGRPSSYNEQFF TGTGCCAGCAGTTACCGTGGCAGGCCGAGCTCCTACAATGAGCAGTTCTTC
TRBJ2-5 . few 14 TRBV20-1 CSYSRGGSQETQYF TGCAGTTACTCCCGCGGGGGCTCCCAAGAGACCCAGTACTTC
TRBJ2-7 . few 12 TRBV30 CAWTEGRVEQYF TGTGCCTGGACCGAGGGGAGAGTCGAGCAGTACTTC
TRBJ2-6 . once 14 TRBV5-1 CASSPAAGANVLTF TGCGCCAGCAGCCCAGCGGCCGGGGCCAACGTCCTGACTTTC
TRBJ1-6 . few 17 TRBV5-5 CASSLAFGQGYNSPLHF TGTGCCAGCAGCTTGGCCTTTGGGCAAGGTTATAATTCACCCCTCCACTTT
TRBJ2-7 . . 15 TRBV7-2 CASSPRGGGSYEQYF TGTGCCAGCAGCCCGAGGGGCGGTGGCTCCTACGAGCAGTACTTC
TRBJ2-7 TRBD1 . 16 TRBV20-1 CCANTRTGRSSYEQYF TGCTGTGCAAATACCCGGACAGGGAGGAGCTCCTACGAGCAGTACTTC
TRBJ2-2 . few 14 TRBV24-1 CATSARDNTGELFF TGTGCCACCAGTGCAAGGGACAACACCGGGGAGCTGTTTTTT
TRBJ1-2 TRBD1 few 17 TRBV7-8 CASSYRRLQGIHMGYTF TGTGCCAGCAGCTATCGCCGCCTACAGGGGATCCATATGGGCTACACCTTC
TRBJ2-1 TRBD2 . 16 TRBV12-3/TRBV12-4 CASTLLGGRGTNEQFF TGTGCCAGCACCCTCCTTGGCGGGAGAGGAACGAATGAGCAGTTCTTC
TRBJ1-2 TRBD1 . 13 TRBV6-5 CASSYEDREGYTF TGTGCCAGCAGTTACGAGGACAGGGAAGGCTACACCTTC
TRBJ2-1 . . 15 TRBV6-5 CASSYPDSSYNEQFF TGTGCCAGCAGTTACCCCGACAGCTCCTACAATGAGCAGTTCTTC
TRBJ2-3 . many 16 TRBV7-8 CASSLTLAGHTDTQYF TGTGCCAGCAGCTTAACCCTTGCGGGACACACAGATACGCAGTATTTT
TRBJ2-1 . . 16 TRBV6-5 CASSYSFVGYYNEQFF TGTGCCAGCAGTTACTCGTTCGTGGGATACTACAATGAGCAGTTCTTC
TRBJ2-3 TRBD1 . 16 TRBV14 CASSPRTGAFTDTQYF TGTGCCAGCAGCCCCCGGACAGGGGCTTTCACAGATACGCAGTATTTT
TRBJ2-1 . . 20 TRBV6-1 CASSVRSRADPINSYNEQFF TGTGCCAGCAGTGTAAGATCTCGGGCGGACCCTATAAACTCCTACAATGAGCAGTTCTTC
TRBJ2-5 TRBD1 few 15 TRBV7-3 CASSVMGQAEETQYF TGTGCCAGCAGCGTAATGGGACAGGCGGAAGAGACCCAGTACTTC
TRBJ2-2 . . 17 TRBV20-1 CSARAGGAHANTGELFF TGCAGTGCTAGAGCCGGGGGCGCCCACGCAAACACCGGGGAGCTGTTTTTT
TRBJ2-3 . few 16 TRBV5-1 CASKGTGPPPSDTQYF TGCGCCAGTAAAGGCACAGGGCCCCCTCCCTCAGATACGCAGTATTTT
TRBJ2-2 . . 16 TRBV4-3 CASSQSSTPSTGELFF TGCGCCAGCAGCCAATCCTCCACCCCATCCACCGGGGAGCTGTTTTTT
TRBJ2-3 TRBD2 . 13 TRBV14 CASSQDWEGSQYF TGTGCCAGCAGCCAAGATTGGGAGGGGTCCCAGTATTTT
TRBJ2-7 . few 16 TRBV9 CASSPKEGTVIGEQYF TGTGCCAGCAGCCCCAAGGAGGGGACAGTGATAGGCGAGCAGTACTTC
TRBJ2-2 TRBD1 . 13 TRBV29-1 CSAAGQGTGELFF TGCAGCGCCGCGGGACAGGGAACCGGGGAGCTGTTTTTT